This T cell receptor (beta chain) was recovered during a study of blood T cell repertoires in COVID-19. Overall study: Italy, Spain and the United States were the sources of the convalescent and acute COVID-19 samples.

CDR1 KGHSH and CDR2 LQKENI come from the germline V gene. The CDR3 has 14 amino acids. The V segment lost 6 bases and the J segment 2 bases; nucleotides outside the gene matches: 1. Per the authors' pipeline: Amplification from reference gene primers served as the basis for estimated nucleated cell counts. The method was immunoSEQ multiplex PCR; TCRdb's version includes in-frame clones alone and lacks a portion of them. V and J calls plus clone size are reproduced from that table; the DNA served to infer D and trimming. Of approximately 400,000 clones in the sample, over 65% were seen once. The sample was peripheral blood. V and J are TRBV18 and TRBJ2-7, with TRBD2 matching 13 bases. This receptor was taken from a human donor with acute or convalescent COVID-19. The donor label of this sample is uncertain. CDR3 DNA sequence: TGTGCCAGCTCCGGGACTAGCGGGGCCTACGAGCAGTACTTC. Translating it yields CASSGTSGAYEQYF.